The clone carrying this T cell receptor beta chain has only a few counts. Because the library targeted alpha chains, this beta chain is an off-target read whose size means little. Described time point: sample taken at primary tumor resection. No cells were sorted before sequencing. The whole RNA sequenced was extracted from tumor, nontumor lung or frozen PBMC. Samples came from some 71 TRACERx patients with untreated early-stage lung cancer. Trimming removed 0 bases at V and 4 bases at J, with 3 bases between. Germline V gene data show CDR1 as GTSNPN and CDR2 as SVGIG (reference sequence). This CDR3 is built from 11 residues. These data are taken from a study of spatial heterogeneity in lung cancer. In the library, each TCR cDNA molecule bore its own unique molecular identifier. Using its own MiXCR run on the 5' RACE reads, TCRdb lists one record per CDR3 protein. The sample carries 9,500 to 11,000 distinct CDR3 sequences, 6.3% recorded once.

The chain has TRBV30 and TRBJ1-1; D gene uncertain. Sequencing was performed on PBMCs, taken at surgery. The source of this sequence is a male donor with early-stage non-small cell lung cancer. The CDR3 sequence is CAWSVSTEAFF. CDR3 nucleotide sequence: TGTGCCTGGAGTGTTTCCACTGAAGCTTTCTTT.